The clone carrying this T cell receptor beta chain has ten or more counts. Its antigen is currently unknown. The V gene end was trimmed by 3 bases and the J gene end by 6 bases; junction bases not matched to a gene: 10. Germline-derived CDR1 and CDR2 are SGHRS and YFSETQ. The CDR3 extends over 17 amino acids. The data originate from a study of T cells in Graves' hyperthyroidism and ophthalmopathy. Study-wide findings and caveats: By a 13 V-J model, ophthalmopathy was set apart from stable hyperthyroidism.

Amplification of TCR beta CDR3 regions was performed using RNA transcripts as template. The study used the HTBI primer set for a first-round RT-PCR of the TCR CDR3. TCRdb ran MiXCR on the multiplex PCR reads and lists one entry per CDR3 protein. The sample records hundreds of thousands of distinct CDR3 sequences, approximately 25% being singletons. The authors obtained PBMCs from over 8.5 ml of fresh peripheral blood. The sample comprised blood. The clonotype originates from a woman aged 30 to 39 with Graves' ophthalmopathy. The genes are TRBV5-1 and TRBJ1-6; 9 bases line up with TRBD1. The CDR3 loop reads CASSSSGTGFGNSPLHF. As DNA, the CDR3 is TGCGCCAGCAGCTCCTCCGGGACAGGGTTTGGTAATTCACCCCTCCACTTT.